What follows are 11 T cell receptor beta chains derived from one specimen sequenced in a study of blood T cell repertoires in COVID-19. Method: immunoSEQ multiplex PCR; TCRdb's copy keeps in-frame clones and lacks some. The table has around 260,000 clones, 85% seen once. Sequenced material: peripheral blood. The source is a human donor in a cohort sampled during active COVID-19.

This chain links TRBV27 with TRBJ2-1; 9 nucleotides agree with TRBD1. The CDR3 is 15 amino acids. J gave up 4 bases and V 4 bases, and 5 bases lay outside the gene matches. The V gene's germline CDR1 is MNHEY and CDR2 SMNVEV (reference sequence). The CDR3: CASSSQGAGYNEQFF. In DNA, the CDR3 is TGTGCCAGCAGTTCACAGGGGGCAGGGTACAATGAGCAGTTCTTC.

The chain couples TRBV18 to TRBJ1-1; TRBD1 agrees at 10 bases. V lost 5 bases, J lost 8 bases, and 5 bases stayed unmatched. Germline V gene lookup returns CDR1 KGHSH and CDR2 LQKENI. The CDR3 runs 13 residues. The DNA for the CDR3 is TGTGCCAGCTCAACGACAGGGGGCGACGAAGCTTTCTTT. Encoded protein: CASSTTGGDEAFF.

The chain joins TRBV27 to TRBJ1-4; TRBD1 matches at 7 bases. Trimming at V came to 3 bases and at J to 8 bases, leaving 0 bases not matched to a gene. Germline CDR1 MNHEY, CDR2 SMNVEV (reference sequence). CDR3 length: 12 amino acids. The CDR3 region is CASSLTGEKLFF. CDR3 in DNA: TGTGCCAGCAGTTTGACAGGGGAAAAACTGTTTTTT.

This chain joins TRBV5-4 and TRBJ2-1; D is possibly TRBD2 (6 bases). The CDR3 runs to 16 residues. V lost 2 bases and J 8 bases, leaving 20 bases between the germline ends. Looked up from germline, CDR1 is SGHNT and CDR2 is YYREEE (reference sequence). The CDR3 loop reads CASSFVGRRAADEQFF. CDR3 DNA: TGTGCCAGCAGCTTTGTTGGGCGGAGGGCCGCTGATGAGCAGTTCTTC.

CDR3 nucleotide sequence: TGTGCCAGCAGCTTCGGGACTAGCGGGAGGCCCGGGCGGGAGACCCAGTACTTC. Its translation is CASSFGTSGRPGRETQYF. The V and J genes are TRBV7-2 and TRBJ2-5; 15 nucleotides line up with TRBD2. CDR3 length equals 18 residues. V was pared by 3 bases and J by 5 bases, with 10 bases of the junction left unmatched. The germline V gene encodes CDR1 SGHTA and CDR2 FQGNSA.

This clone was counted at least ten times. The rearrangement joins TRBV19 to TRBJ1-5; D call uncertain. The germline gives CDR1 LNHDA, CDR2 SQIVND (reference sequence). Trimming removed 3 bases at V and 3 bases at J, with 12 bases between. The CDR3 loop spans 15 amino acids. In nucleotides, the CDR3 is TGTGCCAGTAGTATTGGTGACACTTACAATCAGCCCCAGCATTTT. Residues: CASSIGDTYNQPQHF. Full variable domain (rest looked up from reference TRBV19 and TRBJ1-5): DGGITQSPKYLFRKEGQNVTLSCEQNLNHDAMYWYRQDPGQGLRLIYYSQIVNDFQKGDIAEGYSVSREKKESFPLTVTSAQKNPTAFYLCASSIGDTYNQPQHFGDGTRLSIL.

This chain connects TRBV5-5 to TRBJ1-2, with 10 bases fitting TRBD1. The V and J ends lost 3 bases and 7 bases, in that order; junction bases with no gene match: 21. This CDR3 contains 19 residues. Germline-derived CDR1 and CDR2 are SGHKS and YYEKEE (reference sequence). The CDR3 loop is CASSSTPRDRGRGGGGYTF. The CDR3 DNA is TGTGCCAGCAGCTCTACACCCCGGGACAGGGGTAGGGGGGGCGGTGGCTACACCTTC. Using reference TRBV5-5 and TRBJ1-2 for the parts outside the CDR3, the full variable domain is DAGVTQSPTHLIKTRGQQVTLRCSPISGHKSVSWYQQVLGQGPQFIFQYYEKEERGRGNFPDRFSARQFPNYSSELNVNALLLGDSALYLCASSSTPRDRGRGGGGYTFGSGTRLTVV.

The chain uses TRBV27 and TRBJ1-1; D is uncertain. This CDR3 region has 13 residues. V gave up 4 bases and J gave up 1 base, with 7 bases separating them. CDR1 MNHEY and CDR2 SMNVEV come from the germline V gene (reference sequence). CDR3 amino acids: CASSYRGNTEAFF. The CDR3 DNA sequence: TGTGCCAGCAGTTACCGGGGGAACACTGAAGCTTTCTTT.

This chain connects TRBV7-9 to TRBJ2-5, with 8 bases identical to TRBD1. CDR1 is SEHNR and CDR2 is FQNEAQ in the germline V gene (reference sequence). Unmatched junction bases numbered 10, after V lost 5 bases and J lost 5 bases. The CDR3 extends over 15 amino acids. The CDR3 bases are TGTGCCAGCAGCCCCGGGACAGGCCAAGGGGAGACCCAGTACTTC. Amino acids: CASSPGTGQGETQYF.

CDR3: CASRTTGTSGPSSYNEQFF. The DNA for the CDR3 is TGTGCCAGTAGGACGACCGGGACTAGCGGACCCAGCTCCTACAATGAGCAGTTCTTC. The chain employs TRBV19 and TRBJ2-1; 11 nucleotides align to TRBD2. The CDR3 is 19 amino acids. J was trimmed by 0 bases and V by 6 bases; bases with no gene match: 13. Germline V gene sequence: CDR1 LNHDA, CDR2 SQIVND (reference sequence).

This clone has a single count. The chain carries TRBV29-1 and TRBJ2-1; perhaps TRBD2 as D (5 bases). The CDR3 is 11 residues long. Looked up from germline, CDR1 is SQVTM and CDR2 is ANQGSEA. Trimming shortened V by 3 bases and J by 11 bases, and 11 bases separated the two germline ends. CDR3 DNA sequence: TGCAGCGTTGAGGCACTAGGGAAGCAGTTCTTC. Its protein product is CSVEALGKQFF.